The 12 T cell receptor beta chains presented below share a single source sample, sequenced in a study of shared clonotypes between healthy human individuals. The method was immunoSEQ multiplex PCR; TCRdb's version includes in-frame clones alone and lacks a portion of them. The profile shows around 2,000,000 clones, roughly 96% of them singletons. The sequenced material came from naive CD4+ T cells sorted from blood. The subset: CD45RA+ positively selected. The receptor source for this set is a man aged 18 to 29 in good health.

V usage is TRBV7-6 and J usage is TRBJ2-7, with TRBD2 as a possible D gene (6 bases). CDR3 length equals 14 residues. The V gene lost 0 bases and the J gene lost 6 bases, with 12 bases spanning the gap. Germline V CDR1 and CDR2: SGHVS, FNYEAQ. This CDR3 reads CASSLARGGGEQYF. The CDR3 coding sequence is TGTGCCAGCAGCTTAGCTAGGGGAGGTGGCGAGCAGTACTTC.

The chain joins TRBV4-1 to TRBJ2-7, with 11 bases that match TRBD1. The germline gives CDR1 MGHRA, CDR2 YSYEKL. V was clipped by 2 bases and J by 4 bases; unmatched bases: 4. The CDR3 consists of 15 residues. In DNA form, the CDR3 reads TGCGCCAGCAGCCAAACCGGGACAGGGGGTTACGAGCAGTACTTC. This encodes CASSQTGTGGYEQYF.

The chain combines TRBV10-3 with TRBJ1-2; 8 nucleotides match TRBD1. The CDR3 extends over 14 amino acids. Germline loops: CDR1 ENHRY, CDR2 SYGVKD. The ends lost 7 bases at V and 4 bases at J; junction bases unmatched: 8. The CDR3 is CAITLDRVSYGYTF. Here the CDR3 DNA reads TGTGCCATCACCCTGGACAGGGTTAGCTATGGCTACACCTTC.

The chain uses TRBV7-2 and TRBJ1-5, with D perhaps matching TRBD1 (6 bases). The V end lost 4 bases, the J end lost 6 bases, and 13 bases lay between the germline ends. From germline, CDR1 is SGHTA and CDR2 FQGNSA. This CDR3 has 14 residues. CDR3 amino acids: CASSSGPGAQPQHF. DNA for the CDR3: TGTGCCAGCAGCTCTGGGCCAGGGGCTCAGCCCCAGCATTTT.

CDR3 sequence (DNA): TGCAGCGCCGACACAGGTCCTGAAGCTTTCTTT. Its protein is CSADTGPEAFF. The J gene is TRBJ1-1, the V gene TRBV29-1; D perhaps matches TRBD1 (5 bases). The ends were cut back, 7 bases at V and 6 bases at J, with 12 bases in the middle. The CDR3 has 11 residues. Germline CDR1 SQVTM, CDR2 ANQGSEA.

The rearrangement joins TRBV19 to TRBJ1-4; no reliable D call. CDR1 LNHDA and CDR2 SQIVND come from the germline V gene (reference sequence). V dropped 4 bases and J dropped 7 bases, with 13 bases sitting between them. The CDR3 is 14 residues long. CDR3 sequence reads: CASSKGPKGEKLFF. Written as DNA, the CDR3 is TGTGCCAGTAGTAAGGGCCCAAAGGGTGAAAAACTGTTTTTT.

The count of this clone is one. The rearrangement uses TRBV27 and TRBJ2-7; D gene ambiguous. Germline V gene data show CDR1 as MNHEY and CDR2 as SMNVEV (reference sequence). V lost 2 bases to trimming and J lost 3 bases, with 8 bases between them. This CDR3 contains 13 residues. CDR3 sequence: CASSLRARYEQYF. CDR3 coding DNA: TGTGCCAGCAGTTTACGGGCCCGCTACGAGCAGTACTTC.

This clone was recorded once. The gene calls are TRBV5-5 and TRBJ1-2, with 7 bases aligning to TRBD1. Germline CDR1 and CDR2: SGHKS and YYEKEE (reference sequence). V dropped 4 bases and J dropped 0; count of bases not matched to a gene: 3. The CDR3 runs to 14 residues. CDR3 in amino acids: CASSQGVANYGYTF. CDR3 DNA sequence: TGTGCCAGCAGCCAGGGGGTAGCTAACTATGGCTACACCTTC.

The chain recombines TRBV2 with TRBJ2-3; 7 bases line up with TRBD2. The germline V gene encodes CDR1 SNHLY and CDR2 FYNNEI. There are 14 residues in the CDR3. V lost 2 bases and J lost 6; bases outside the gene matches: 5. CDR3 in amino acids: CASSETSARDTQYF. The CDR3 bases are TGTGCCAGCAGTGAAACTAGCGCGAGGGATACGCAGTATTTT.

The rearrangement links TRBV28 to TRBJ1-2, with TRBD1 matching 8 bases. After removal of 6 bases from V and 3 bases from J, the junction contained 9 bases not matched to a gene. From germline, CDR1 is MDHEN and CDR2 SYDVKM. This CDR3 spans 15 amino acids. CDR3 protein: CASSPQGVGDYGYTF. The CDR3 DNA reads TGTGCCAGCAGCCCACAGGGGGTCGGGGACTATGGCTACACCTTC.

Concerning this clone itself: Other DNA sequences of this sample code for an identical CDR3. The chain's CDR3 is CASSIGGKETQYF. DNA of the CDR3: TGTGCCAGTAGTATCGGCGGGAAAGAGACCCAGTACTTC. This chain uses TRBV19 with TRBJ2-5; D possibly corresponds to TRBD2 (6 bases). The CDR3 extends over 13 amino acids. V lost 3 bases and J lost 3, with 8 bases in between. Germline V gene data show CDR1 as LNHDA and CDR2 as SQIVND (reference sequence).

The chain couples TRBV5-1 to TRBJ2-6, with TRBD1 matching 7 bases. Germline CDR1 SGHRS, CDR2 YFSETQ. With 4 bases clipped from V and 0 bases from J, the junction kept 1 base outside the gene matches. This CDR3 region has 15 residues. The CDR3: CASSAGGSGANVLTF. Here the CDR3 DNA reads TGCGCCAGCAGCGCAGGGGGCTCTGGGGCCAACGTCCTGACTTTC.